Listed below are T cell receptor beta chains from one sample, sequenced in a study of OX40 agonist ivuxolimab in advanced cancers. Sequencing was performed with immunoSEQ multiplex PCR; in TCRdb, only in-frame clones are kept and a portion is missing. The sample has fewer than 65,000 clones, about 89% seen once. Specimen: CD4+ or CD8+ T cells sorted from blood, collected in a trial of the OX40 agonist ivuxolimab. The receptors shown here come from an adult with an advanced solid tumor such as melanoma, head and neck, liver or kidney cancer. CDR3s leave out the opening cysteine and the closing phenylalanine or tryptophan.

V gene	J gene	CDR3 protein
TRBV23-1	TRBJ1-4	ASSQSGNEKLF
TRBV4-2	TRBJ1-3	ASSQAAGAHTIY
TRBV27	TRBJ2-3	ASSLTSGLSTDTQY
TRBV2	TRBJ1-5	ASSEGQLNQPQH
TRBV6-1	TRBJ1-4	ASRQGAPEKLF
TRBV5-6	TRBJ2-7	ASSLGQGRGNEQY
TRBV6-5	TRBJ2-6	ASSPFRAGANVLT
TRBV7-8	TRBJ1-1	ASSLGDPRNTEAF
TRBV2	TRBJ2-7	ASSATSAGTYEQY
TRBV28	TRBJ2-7	ASSHRDRLYEQY
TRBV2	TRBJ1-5	ASRGAFNQPQH
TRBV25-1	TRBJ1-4	ASSAPTGTAF
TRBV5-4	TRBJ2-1	ASSKPQGNEQF
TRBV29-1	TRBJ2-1	SVVWGHNEQF
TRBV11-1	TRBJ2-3	ASSLYAGRTDTQY
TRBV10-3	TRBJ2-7	AISGGDRGEYEQY
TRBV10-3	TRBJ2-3	AISPRGRTGEKDTQY
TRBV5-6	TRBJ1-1	ASSLVAGVRVNTEAF
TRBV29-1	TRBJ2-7	SGGKSSGSGYEQY
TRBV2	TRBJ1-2	ASNPRDSANYGYT
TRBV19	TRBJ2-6	ASRVADGANVLT
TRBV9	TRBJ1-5	ASSVDPDQPQH
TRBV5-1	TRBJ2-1	ASSLQAGGITNEQF
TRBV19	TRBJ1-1	ASSISGRNTEAF
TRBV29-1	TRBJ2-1	SVVPGRNEQF
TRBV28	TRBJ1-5	ASTRGYQPQH
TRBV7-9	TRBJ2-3	ASSPKGRGITDTQY
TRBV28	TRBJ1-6	ASSFTNSPLH